This T cell receptor (beta chain) emerged from a study of beta chain features in type 1 diabetes. Reverse transcription of all isolated RNA meant that expressed TCRB transcripts were sequenced. Deep immunoSEQ sequencing covered naive, central memory and regulatory T cell samples. Profiled with immunoSEQ multiplex PCR; TCRdb holds only in-frame clones, not every one. In the table there are 220,000 or so clones, 68% of which are singletons. This CDR3 contains 17 residues. Germline values: CDR1 PRHDT, CDR2 FYEKMQ (reference sequence). Trimming took 3 bases from V and 0 from J; bases not matched to a gene: 7. A word on this clone: The antigen is unknown.

General study findings and limits: For patients, the naive, central memory and Treg TCRB repertoires appeared more alike than for healthy donors. TCRB CDR3s were moderately but significantly shorter in Type 1 diabetes patients in all four CD4+ subsets. Any role of HLA type in TCRB rearrangement remained unresolved here.

The TCR sequence derives from a man younger than 45 in good health. The specimen was naive CD4+ T cells from blood. The chain employs TRBV13 and TRBJ2-1; 8 bases are a match to TRBD2. CDR3 residues: CASSFPAGEISYNEQFF. As DNA, the CDR3 is TGTGCCAGCAGCTTTCCAGCGGGGGAGATCTCCTACAATGAGCAGTTCTTC.